The 18 T cell receptor beta chains listed next were all sequenced from one sample in a study of T cells in Graves' hyperthyroidism and ophthalmopathy. Template material for amplifying TCR beta CDR3 regions consisted of RNA transcripts. TCR CDR3 underwent first-round RT-PCR with the HTBI primer set. TCRdb independently ran MiXCR on the multiplex PCR reads; one entry per CDR3 protein. The sample carries about 840,000 distinct CDR3 sequences, 38% recorded once. Source material: blood. These TCRs come from a man aged 18 to 29 with Graves' hyperthyroidism.

This clonotype was observed a handful of times. The chain uses TRBV28 and TRBJ2-7; tentative D call: TRBD1 (6 bases). The V end lost 4 bases, the J end lost 1 base, and 17 bases lay between the germline ends. Per germline, CDR1 MDHEN and CDR2 SYDVKM. The length of the CDR3 is 16 residues. CDR3 in amino acids: CASSSPGQGRSYEQYF. The CDR3 nucleotides read TGTGCCAGCAGTTCCCCCGGGCAGGGGAGATCCTACGAGCAGTACTTC.

This clonotype was counted many times. V and J are TRBV29-1 and TRBJ2-2; tentative D call: TRBD2 (5 bases). The V gene lost 4 bases and the J gene lost 1 base, with 7 bases spanning the gap. This CDR3 is 13 amino acids long. CDR1 is SQVTM and CDR2 is ANQGSEA in the germline V gene. CDR3: CSVVRGNTGELFF. The CDR3 nucleotides are TGCAGCGTTGTACGGGGGAACACCGGGGAGCTGTTTTTT.

This clonotype appeared many times. The V gene is TRBV7-8, the J gene TRBJ1-5, with TRBD1 identical over 8 bases. Losses at the gene ends were 2 bases for V and 7 bases for J; bases not matched to a gene: 10. Germline loops: CDR1 SGHVS, CDR2 FQNEAQ. The CDR3 loop spans 16 amino acids. CDR3 residues: CASSLTRGQGRQPQHF. CDR3 in DNA: TGTGCCAGCAGCTTAACGAGAGGACAGGGCCGACAGCCCCAGCATTTT.

As regards this clonotype: Compared with germline, one end of the junction differs, possibly owing to a read error. This sequence joins TRBV25-1 and TRBJ1-1; no firm D call. The germline V gene encodes CDR1 MGHDK and CDR2 SYGVNS. The CDR3 contains 13 residues. CDR3 sequence reads: CACSVVGHPEAFF. CDR3 coding DNA: TGTGCCTGCAGCGTTGTCGGCCACCCTGAAGCTTTCTTT.

This clonotype was counted once. This rearrangement joins TRBV29-1 to TRBJ1-2; TRBD1 aligns across 7 bases. The ends lost 8 bases at V and 4 bases at J; junction bases unmatched: 13. The CDR3 covers 14 residues. Germline-derived CDR1 and CDR2 are SQVTM and ANQGSEA. The CDR3 DNA sequence: TGCAGCCAAGATCAGGGACAGCTGTCCTATGGCTACACCTTC. It codes for CSQDQGQLSYGYTF.

The CDR3 sequence: CASGLVIRENQETQYF. In nucleotides, the CDR3 is TGTGCTAGTGGTTTGGTAATCAGGGAGAATCAAGAGACCCAGTACTTC. The J gene is TRBJ2-5, the V gene TRBV12-5, with D possibly called TRBD1 or TRBD2 (5 bases each). This CDR3 is built from 16 residues. V was clipped by 0 bases and J by 2 bases, with 13 bases between them. CDR1 and CDR2 (germline): LGHNT, FRNRAP.

Turning to this clonotype: A much larger clone is a single base away; this may be a read error. The chain uses TRBV7-2 and TRBJ1-1; 8 bases are shared with TRBD1. The V segment lost 4 bases and the J segment 12 bases; nucleotides outside the gene matches: 13. From germline, CDR1 is SGHTA and CDR2 FQGNSA. This CDR3 is 14 amino acids long. The CDR3 spells CASSSAGGDGMSFF. The CDR3 DNA reads TGTGCCAGCAGCTCAGCAGGGGGCGACGGAATGTCTTTCTTT.

Points on this clonotype: A much larger clone sits a single nucleotide away, making a read error possible. The V and J genes are TRBV4-1 and TRBJ1-1; D gene unclear. The CDR3 runs 14 residues. Germline-derived CDR1 and CDR2 are MGHRA and YSYEKL. With 4 bases removed from V and 3 bases from J, the gap between germline ends came to 12 bases. The CDR3 DNA sequence: TGCGCCAGCAGCCCATCGGACGGGGACACTGAAGCTTTCTTT. Its protein product is CASSPSDGDTEAFF.

The V and J genes are TRBV7-2 and TRBJ1-1; the D gene is possibly TRBD1 (6 bases). Trimming pared 3 bases from V and 0 bases from J, leaving 14 bases between. Germline V gene lookup returns CDR1 SGHTA and CDR2 FQGNSA. The CDR3 runs to 16 residues. The CDR3 sequence: CASSLPPGHMNTEAFF. The DNA for the CDR3 is TGTGCCAGCAGCTTGCCTCCGGGACATATGAACACTGAAGCTTTCTTT.

This clonotype has only a few counts. The chain is built from TRBV19 and TRBJ1-1; unclear D gene. Trimming stripped 3 bases from V and 6 bases from J, with 11 bases between. The CDR3 covers 13 residues. Germline V CDR1 and CDR2: LNHDA, SQIVND (reference sequence). The CDR3 sequence: CASSILEGPEAFF. CDR3 in DNA: TGTGCCAGTAGTATCCTGGAAGGGCCTGAAGCTTTCTTT. The full variable domain, rest sourced from reference TRBV19 and TRBJ1-1, is DGGITQSPKYLFRKEGQNVTLSCEQNLNHDAMYWYRQDPGQGLRLIYYSQIVNDFQKGDIAEGYSVSREKKESFPLTVTSAQKNPTAFYLCASSILEGPEAFFGQGTRLTVV.

This clonotype was picked up a small number of times. The V call is TRBV7-9, the J call TRBJ1-1; TRBD1 might be the D (6 bases). The CDR3 has 16 amino acids. V lost 5 bases to trimming and J lost 3 bases, with 19 bases between them. Germline V gene sequence: CDR1 SEHNR, CDR2 FQNEAQ (reference sequence). CDR3 nucleotide sequence: TGTGCCAGCAGCCAAAGAGCAGGGGAAGGGTACACTGAAGCTTTCTTT. It is translated as CASSQRAGEGYTEAFF.

This clonotype was picked up a small number of times. The V and J genes are TRBV9 and TRBJ1-6; TRBD1 agrees at 7 bases. There are 15 residues in the CDR3. The germline CDR1 and CDR2 sequences are SGDLS and YYNGEE. The V gene end was trimmed by 3 bases and the J gene end by 9 bases; junction bases not matched to a gene: 9. The CDR3, as DNA: TGTGCCAGCAGCGCGGACAGGTCAGGGATTTCACCCCTCCACTTT. Protein sequence: CASSADRSGISPLHF. Drawing the rest from reference TRBV9 and TRBJ1-6, the complete variable domain is DSGVTQTPKHLITATGQRVTLRCSPRSGDLSVYWYQQSLDQGLQFLIQYYNGEERAKGNILERFSAQQFPDLHSELNLSSLELGDSALYFCASSADRSGISPLHFGNGTRLTVT.

This clonotype was recorded at least ten times. The rearrangement uses TRBV9 and TRBJ1-2; 8 positions match TRBD1. There are 15 residues in the CDR3. Germline CDR1 reads SGDLS; CDR2 reads YYNGEE. Trimming at V came to 4 bases and at J to 4 bases, leaving 9 bases not matched to a gene. CDR3 sequence (DNA): TGTGCCAGCAGCCTAGATGGACAGGGCGTCTATGGCTACACCTTC. It encodes CASSLDGQGVYGYTF.

The chain combines TRBV20-1 with TRBJ1-4; D is undetermined. Germline V lookup: CDR1 DFQATT, CDR2 SNEGSKA (reference sequence). V was shortened by 2 bases and J by 4 bases, with 8 bases between the two germline ends. The CDR3 is made up of 13 amino acids. This CDR3 is CSARSGDNEKLFF. The CDR3 bases are TGCAGTGCTAGATCGGGAGATAATGAAAAACTGTTTTTT.

The genes are TRBV4-1 and TRBJ2-7; possibly TRBD2 for D (5 bases). The CDR3 extends over 14 amino acids. With 4 bases removed from V and 2 bases from J, the gap between germline ends came to 12 bases. Germline assignment: CDR1 MGHRA and CDR2 YSYEKL. This CDR3 is CASSLGIGAYEQYF. For the CDR3, the DNA is TGCGCCAGCAGCCTGGGGATCGGGGCCTACGAGCAGTACTTC.

This clonotype was picked up a small number of times. An end of the junction does not agree with germline; a read error may underlie this. The chain carries TRBV7-2 and TRBJ1-1; 8 positions match TRBD1. Germline V gene lookup returns CDR1 SGHTA and CDR2 FQGNSA. The CDR3 consists of 14 residues. The CDR3 DNA sequence: TGCGCCAGCAGCCAGGCGGGACAGGCGACTGAAGCTTTCTTT. Its protein is CASSQAGQATEAFF.

A word on this clonotype: Just one base apart from a much larger clone, this may be a read error. V is TRBV7-2 and J is TRBJ1-5; 7 bases are a match to TRBD1. Germline CDR1 and CDR2: SGHTA and FQGNSA. The CDR3 runs to 15 residues. Here the CDR3 DNA reads TGTGCCAGCAGTCCGCGGGGGGGCGTGGGACAGCCCCAGCGTTTT. The encoded protein is CASSPRGGVGQPQRF.

This clonotype was counted many times. Here the CDR3 DNA reads TGTGCCACCAGCAGAGCCCTCGGACAGGGTGAAAACACCATATATTTT. Translated, it gives CATSRALGQGENTIYF. This chain connects TRBV15 to TRBJ1-3; 8 bases are a match to TRBD1. Per the germline V gene, CDR1 is LNHNV and CDR2 is YYDKDF (reference sequence). J gave up 6 bases and V 1 base, and 8 bases lay outside the gene matches. This CDR3 region has 16 residues.